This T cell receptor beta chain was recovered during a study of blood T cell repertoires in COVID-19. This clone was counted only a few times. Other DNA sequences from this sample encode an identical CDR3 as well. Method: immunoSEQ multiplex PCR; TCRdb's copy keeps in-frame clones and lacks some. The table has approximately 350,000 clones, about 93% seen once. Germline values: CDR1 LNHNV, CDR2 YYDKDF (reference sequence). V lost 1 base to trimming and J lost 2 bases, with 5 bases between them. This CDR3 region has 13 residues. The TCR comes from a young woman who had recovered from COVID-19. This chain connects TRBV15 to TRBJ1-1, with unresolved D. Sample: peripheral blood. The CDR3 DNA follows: TGTGCCACCAGCAGAGGAGAAAACACTGAAGCTTTCTTT. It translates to CATSRGENTEAFF. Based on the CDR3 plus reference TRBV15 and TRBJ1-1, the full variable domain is DAMVIQNPRYQVTQFGKPVTLSCSQTLNHNVMYWYQQKSSQAPKLLFHYYDKDFNNEADTPDNFQSRRPNTSFCFLDIRSPGLGDTAMYLCATSRGENTEAFFGQGTRLTVV.